Shown below are 22 T cell receptor beta chains from a single sample sequenced in a study of metastatic and nonmetastatic thyroid tumors. Ahead of thyroid surgery, no patient had received treatment of any kind. TCRdb reassembled clones from the PCR reads with MiXCR. In the table there are approximately 32,000 clones, under 20% of which are singletons. What was sequenced was blood. Receptor source: a female donor with papillary thyroid cancer or a benign thyroid nodule (not recorded which). Some clones in this sample may be carry-over from other donors' samples.

The chain carries TRBV20-1 and TRBJ2-1; possibly TRBD1 for D (6 bases). Trimming took 5 bases from V and 0 from J, leaving 11 bases between them. This CDR3 is built from 14 residues. Per germline, CDR1 DFQATT and CDR2 SNEGSKA (reference sequence). The CDR3 reads CSASGTNSYNEQFF. For the CDR3, the DNA is TGCAGTGCTTCCGGGACAAACTCCTACAATGAGCAGTTCTTC.

This clone was recorded at least ten times. The gene calls are TRBV20-1 and TRBJ1-1; maybe TRBD1 (5 bases). V shed 3 bases and J shed 2 bases, with 22 bases lying between them. The CDR3 loop spans 17 amino acids. In germline, CDR1 is DFQATT, CDR2 SNEGSKA (reference sequence). CDR3 bases: TGCAGTGCTAGCTCCCGCAGGGACGCCGGCTACAACACTGAAGCTTTCTTT. It specifies CSASSRRDAGYNTEAFF.

This clone was counted between two and nine times. The chain recombines TRBV29-1 with TRBJ1-1; D call uncertain. The V end lost 1 base, the J end lost 5 bases, and 11 bases lay between the germline ends. The CDR3 is made up of 13 amino acids. Germline CDR1 SQVTM, CDR2 ANQGSEA. The CDR3 region is CSVEATGVTEAFF. CDR3 bases: TGCAGCGTTGAAGCGACGGGAGTTACTGAAGCTTTCTTT.

This clone ranks as medium-sized. This chain joins TRBV6-1 and TRBJ1-5; D unclear. This CDR3 spans 13 amino acids. Trimming stripped 2 bases from V and 3 bases from J, with 5 bases between. Germline V gives CDR1 MNHNS, CDR2 SASEGT. The CDR3 region has the DNA TGTGCCAGCAGTGAATGGCCCAATCAGCCCCAGCATTTT. Translating gives CASSEWPNQPQHF.

The chain carries TRBV7-2 and TRBJ2-2; TRBD1 might be the D (6 bases). Trimming removed 2 bases at V and 14 bases at J, with 21 bases between. From germline, CDR1 is SGHTA and CDR2 FQGNSA. The length of the CDR3 is 15 residues. CDR3 bases: TGTGCCAGCAGCTTAAGATCCAGGGGCACCGGTGATCTGTTTTTT. The encoded protein is CASSLRSRGTGDLFF.

At least ten counts were recorded for this clone. The rearrangement joins TRBV30 to TRBJ2-7; D is perhaps TRBD1 (5 bases). CDR3 length: 12 amino acids. Trimming stripped 0 bases from V and 7 bases from J, with 10 bases between. CDR1 is GTSNPN and CDR2 is SVGIG in the germline V gene (reference sequence). The CDR3 region has the DNA TGTGCCTGGAGTGTACAGGCGGAGGAGCAGTACTTC. It translates to CAWSVQAEEQYF.

This clone was counted ten times or more. The rearrangement joins TRBV30 to TRBJ1-2; a weak D match, TRBD1 (5 bases). With 2 bases removed from V and 8 bases from J, the gap between germline ends came to 18 bases. The CDR3 extends over 14 amino acids. CDR1 is GTSNPN, CDR2 SVGIG, per germline (reference sequence). CDR3 sequence (DNA): TGTGCCTGGAGTCCCCTGGGTGGGGGGAGAGGCTACACCTTC. Residues: CAWSPLGGGRGYTF. The full variable domain, in which reference TRBV30 and TRBJ1-2 provide the parts outside the CDR3, is SQTIHQWPATLVQPVGSPLSLECTVEGTSNPNLYWYRQAAGRGLQLLFYSVGIGQISSEVPQNLSASRPQDRQFILSSKKLLLSDSGFYLCAWSPLGGGRGYTFGSGTRLTVV.

This clone was observed at least ten times. This rearrangement joins TRBV29-1 to TRBJ1-3; tentatively, D is TRBD1 (6 bases). CDR1 and CDR2 (germline): SQVTM, ANQGSEA. V was pared by 2 bases and J by 4 bases, with 12 bases between. This CDR3 is 14 amino acids long. The DNA of the CDR3 is TGCAGCGTTGAATTGGGGGCTGCGGGAAACACCATATATTTT. It codes for CSVELGAAGNTIYF.

This sequence joins TRBV12-3 or TRBV12-4 and TRBJ2-7; 11 nucleotides align to TRBD2. The CDR3 loop spans 17 amino acids. V shed 4 bases and J 0 bases; nucleotides not matched to a gene: 8. The CDR3 protein is CASSSVTSGTTSYEQYF. As DNA, the CDR3 is TGTGCCAGCAGTTCCGTGACTAGCGGGACTACCTCCTACGAGCAGTACTTC.

This clone was counted many times. The gene calls are TRBV12-3 or TRBV12-4 and TRBJ2-1, with 7 bases aligning to TRBD2. The CDR3 contains 14 residues. Germline trimming cut 2 bases from V and 7 bases from J; bases unmatched to any gene: 5. The CDR3 DNA reads TGTGCCAGCAGTTTATCGAGAGCGGGAAATGAGCAGTTCTTC. This codes for CASSLSRAGNEQFF.

Many counts were recorded for this clone. A read error is possible here, since a much larger clone lies one base away. The chain recombines TRBV10-3 with TRBJ2-2; D ambiguous. From germline, CDR1 is ENHRY and CDR2 SYGVKD. V was clipped by 2 bases and J by 7 bases, with 11 bases between them. The CDR3 is made up of 14 amino acids. CDR3: CAISEPEMDGELFF. CDR3 sequence (DNA): TGTGCCATCAGTGAGCCGGAGATGGACGGGGAGCTGTTTTTT.

The chain couples TRBV5-1 to TRBJ2-6, with 7 bases lining up with TRBD1. J was trimmed by 0 bases and V by 4 bases; bases with no gene match: 7. This CDR3 has 17 residues. Per the germline V gene, CDR1 is SGHRS and CDR2 is YFSETQ. The CDR3 protein is CASSGGQDFSGANVLTF. DNA for the CDR3: TGCGCCAGCAGCGGCGGACAGGACTTCTCTGGGGCCAACGTCCTGACTTTC. Complete variable domain (other parts from reference TRBV5-1 and TRBJ2-6): KAGVTQTPRYLIKTRGQQVTLSCSPISGHRSVSWYQQTPGQGLQFLFEYFSETQRNKGNFPGRFSGRQFSNSRSEMNVSTLELGDSALYLCASSGGQDFSGANVLTFGAGSRLTVL.

This clone was counted ten times or more. The V gene is TRBV10-3, the J gene TRBJ2-3, with 13 bases fitting TRBD2. CDR1 ENHRY and CDR2 SYGVKD come from the germline V gene. V lost 10 bases and J lost 6; bases outside the gene matches: 7. The CDR3 loop spans 14 amino acids. In nucleotides, the CDR3 is TGTGCCACCTGGACTAGCGGGGGAGGGGATACGCAGTATTTT. It translates to CATWTSGGGDTQYF.

Concerning this clone itself: Germline is not matched at one junction end, which may reflect a read error. The chain uses TRBV15 and TRBJ2-7; 7 bases are shared with TRBD1. Germline loops: CDR1 LNHNV, CDR2 YYDKDF (reference sequence). This CDR3 is built from 14 residues. The DNA of the CDR3 is TGCGCCACCAGCAGAGAGTTAGGGGGCCACGATCATTACTTC. Its translation is CATSRELGGHDHYF.

V usage is TRBV12-3 or TRBV12-4 and J usage is TRBJ2-7, with D unclear. Trimming took 2 bases from V and 6 from J, leaving 17 bases between them. The CDR3 sequence is 15 residues long. The CDR3 spells CASSLSAEGTGEQYF. The CDR3 nucleotides are TGTGCCAGCAGTTTAAGCGCAGAAGGAACGGGCGAGCAGTACTTC.

This clone has just a few counts. The CDR3 end shows no conserved phenylalanine or tryptophan, and so a read error is likely. The chain uses TRBV29-1 and TRBJ1-1; no firm D call. CDR1 and CDR2 (germline): SQVTM, ANQGSEA. Trimming left V 7 bases short and J 1 base short, with 13 bases between. CDR3 length: 13 residues. The CDR3 region is CSARDLTNTEAFL. For the CDR3, the DNA is TGCAGCGCAAGGGATCTAACGAACACTGAAGCTTTCCTT.

Details on this clone: The junction departs from germline at one end; a sequencing error may be responsible. This rearrangement joins TRBV28 to TRBJ1-2, with no clear D. Germline V gene data show CDR1 as MDHEN and CDR2 as SYDVKM. The CDR3 loop spans 16 amino acids. CDR3 nucleotides: TGTGCCAGCAGTACTATAATGGGCGGCGGTACCTATGGCTACACTTTC. Amino acids: CASSTIMGGGTYGYTF.

This clone was found many times. The chain carries TRBV2 and TRBJ1-5, with TRBD1 matching 7 bases. CDR3 size: 17 residues. V lost 2 bases, J lost 7 bases, and 14 bases stayed unmatched. CDR1 is SNHLY and CDR2 is FYNNEI in the germline V gene. CDR3 sequence (DNA): TGTGCCAGCAGTGAACAACTCACAGGGGATCTCGGGCAGCCCCAGCATTTT. It specifies CASSEQLTGDLGQPQHF.

This clone was counted many times. The V gene is TRBV2, the J gene TRBJ2-2; no firm D call. CDR1 and CDR2 (germline): SNHLY, FYNNEI. Trimming removed 2 bases from V and 1 base from J, with 5 bases in between. The CDR3 spans 14 residues. The CDR3 reads CASSERVNTGELFF. CDR3 DNA sequence: TGTGCCAGCAGTGAAAGGGTGAACACCGGGGAGCTGTTTTTT. Full variable domain (rest looked up from reference TRBV2 and TRBJ2-2): EPEVTQTPSHQVTQMGQEVILRCVPISNHLYFYWYRQILGQKVEFLVSFYNNEISEKSEIFDDQFSVERPDGSNFTLKIRSTKLEDSAMYFCASSERVNTGELFFGEGSRLTVL.

This clone has ten or more counts. The chain uses TRBV5-1 and TRBJ2-5; no definite D call. This CDR3 contains 14 residues. The germline gives CDR1 SGHRS, CDR2 YFSETQ. Trimming shortened V by 0 bases and J by 0 bases, and 6 bases separated the two germline ends. The CDR3 loop reads CASSLGGNQETQYF. CDR3 nucleotides: TGCGCCAGCAGCTTGGGGGGTAACCAAGAGACCCAGTACTTC.

This clone was seen at least ten times. J is TRBJ2-5 and V is TRBV5-1; 7 bases map to TRBD2. This CDR3 is 16 amino acids long. The junction had 7 bases not matched to a gene; V was cut back by 0 bases and J by 2 bases. Germline V gene data show CDR1 as SGHRS and CDR2 as YFSETQ. The CDR3 spells CASSLAPAGLQETQYF. The CDR3 nucleotides read TGCGCCAGCAGCTTGGCCCCAGCGGGACTACAAGAGACCCAGTACTTC.

The gene calls are TRBV7-6 and TRBJ2-2, with a tentative D call TRBD2 (7 bases). Germline loops: CDR1 SGHVS, CDR2 FNYEAQ. With 3 bases removed from V and 6 bases from J, the gap between germline ends came to 20 bases. The CDR3 covers 17 residues. The CDR3 here is CASSLGGLVRVAGELFF. In DNA form, the CDR3 reads TGTGCCAGCAGCTTGGGGGGGCTCGTGAGAGTGGCCGGGGAGCTGTTTTTT.